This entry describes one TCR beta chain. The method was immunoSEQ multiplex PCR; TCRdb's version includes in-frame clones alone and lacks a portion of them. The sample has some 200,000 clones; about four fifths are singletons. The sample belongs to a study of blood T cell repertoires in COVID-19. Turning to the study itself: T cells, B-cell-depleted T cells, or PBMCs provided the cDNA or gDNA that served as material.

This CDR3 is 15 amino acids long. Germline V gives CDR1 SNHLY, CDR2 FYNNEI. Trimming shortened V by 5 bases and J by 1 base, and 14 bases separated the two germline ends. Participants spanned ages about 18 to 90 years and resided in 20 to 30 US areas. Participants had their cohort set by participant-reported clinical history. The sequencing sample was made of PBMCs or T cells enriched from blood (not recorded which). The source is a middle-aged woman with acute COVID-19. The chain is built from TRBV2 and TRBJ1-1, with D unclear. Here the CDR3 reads CASSPDTLPNTEAFF. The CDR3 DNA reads TGTGCCAGCAGTCCAGACACCCTTCCGAACACTGAAGCTTTCTTT.